These T cell receptor beta chains were read from a single sample in a study of blood T cell repertoires in COVID-19. The method was immunoSEQ multiplex PCR; TCRdb's version includes in-frame clones alone and lacks a portion of them. The data contain about 160,000 clones, roughly 90% of them singletons. The material sequenced was peripheral blood. These receptor sequences come from a man aged 25 to 45 with COVID-19, enrolled during active disease. Both conserved end residues are part of each CDR3. Fields, in order: J gene, D gene, clone size, V gene, CDR3 protein, CDR3 DNA. The D gene is left open where the match is weak. Size values are once, few and many counts, or a class for expanded clones, and some rows have none.

>TRBJ2-1|TRBD2|NA|TRBV7-9
CASSPGTSGVINEQFF
TGTGCCAGCAGCCCCGGGACTAGCGGGGTAATTAATGAGCAGTTCTTC
>TRBJ1-2|NA|NA|TRBV7-2
CASSFFIGSRRDGYTF
TGTGCCAGCAGCTTTTTCATAGGGAGTAGGAGAGATGGCTACACCTTC
>TRBJ2-1|NA|once|TRBV5-1
CASSSGGAYNEQFF
TGCGCCAGCAGTAGCGGCGGAGCCTACAATGAGCAGTTCTTC
>TRBJ1-2|NA|NA|TRBV12-5
CASGTTAPYGYTF
TGTGCTAGTGGGACGACAGCTCCCTATGGCTACACCTTC
>TRBJ2-7|NA|NA|TRBV20-1
CSASPTAQKEQYF
TGCAGTGCTAGTCCTACCGCCCAAAAGGAGCAGTACTTC
>TRBJ1-1|TRBD1|NA|TRBV7-3
CASSSQGAPGYTEAFF
TGTGCCAGCAGCTCTCAGGGGGCCCCTGGGTACACTGAAGCTTTCTTT
>TRBJ1-2|NA|NA|TRBV6-5
CASSYSGGNNYGYTF
TGTGCCAGCAGTTACTCGGGGGGTAATAACTATGGCTACACCTTC
>TRBJ2-7|NA|NA|TRBV6-2/TRBV6-3
CASSPRLGSPTTPYEQYF
TGTGCCAGCAGCCCTCGCCTCGGGAGCCCAACGACCCCCTACGAGCAGTACTTC
>TRBJ2-7|NA|NA|TRBV5-1
CASSSRAYEQYF
TGCGCCAGCAGCTCACGGGCCTACGAGCAGTACTTC
>TRBJ1-4|NA|NA|TRBV7-2
CASRFSGPNGGKLFF
TGTGCCAGCAGATTTAGTGGCCCCAATGGAGGAAAACTGTTTTTT